The rows below give T cell receptor beta chains drawn from one sample of a study of cytotoxic CD8 clonotypes in ibrutinib-treated CLL. The assay was immunoSEQ multiplex PCR, and TCRdb's table has in-frame clones only and misses some. The sample includes over 40,000 clones, 83% of them seen just once. This material consisted of PBMCs, taken after 24 months of ibrutinib treatment. These receptors were obtained from a human donor with chronic lymphocytic leukemia. Both conserved end residues are part of each CDR3. Each record gives: CDR3 length, D gene, clone size, V gene, J gene, CDR3 DNA, CDR3 protein. A D gene is named only where the DNA matches it firmly. Clone size, where shown, is once, few, many, or a class for clones that have expanded.

17	TRBD2	NA	TRBV19	TRBJ2-3	TGTGCCAGTAGGGACGGACTAGCGGGAAAGGACACAGATACGCAGTATTTT	CASRDGLAGKDTDTQYF
13	NA	once	TRBV4-3	TRBJ2-7	TGCGCCAGCAGCCAAAATCCCTCCTACGAGCAGTACTTC	CASSQNPSYEQYF
12	NA	NA	TRBV30	TRBJ2-5	TGTGCCTGGAGTGCCCTCGGGGAGACCCAGTACTTC	CAWSALGETQYF
14	TRBD1	NA	TRBV5-5	TRBJ2-7	TGTGCCAGCAGTTGGGACAGGGGTTTCGACGAGCAGTACTTC	CASSWDRGFDEQYF
15	TRBD2	NA	TRBV19	TRBJ2-1	TGTGCCAGTAGTATAAAACCCGGGACTAACCATGAGCAGTTCTTC	CASSIKPGTNHEQFF
15	NA	NA	TRBV30	TRBJ1-1	TGTGCCTGGAGACTTAATTCTCTCGGGACTTCCGAAGCTTTCTTT	CAWRLNSLGTSEAFF
12	NA	NA	TRBV9	TRBJ1-2	TGTGCCAGCAGCGTAGTCGGGTATGGCTACACCTTC	CASSVVGYGYTF
15	TRBD2	once	TRBV7-2	TRBJ2-1	TGTGCCAGCAGCTTAACTAGCGGCCTGTACAATGGGCAGTTCTTC	CASSLTSGLYNGQFF
13	NA	medium-sized	TRBV18	TRBJ1-2	TGTGCCAGCACAGAGACGGCGGGCTATGGCTACACCTTC	CASTETAGYGYTF
15	NA	NA	TRBV4-1	TRBJ2-3	TGCGCCAGCAGCCAAGAACGAGGTCCCACAGATACGCAGTATTTT	CASSQERGPTDTQYF
13	NA	NA	TRBV7-8	TRBJ1-3	TGTGCCAGCAGCTTAGGCTCTGGAAACACCATATATTTT	CASSLGSGNTIYF
12	NA	once	TRBV19	TRBJ1-1	TGTGCCAGTAGTTGGCGGGGGGGCAAAGCTTTCTTT	CASSWRGGKAFF
15	TRBD2	NA	TRBV11-2	TRBJ2-4	TGTGCCAGCAGCTTAGCCCCGGGACTAGCGAACATTCAGTACTTC	CASSLAPGLANIQYF
12	NA	once	TRBV6-1	TRBJ1-1	TGTGCCAGCTATAATCCGGGACGGGAAGCTTTCTTT	CASYNPGREAFF
15	NA	once	TRBV5-4	TRBJ1-4	TGTGCCAGCAGCTCTAAGACAGAAGATAATGAAAAACTGTTTTTT	CASSSKTEDNEKLFF
14	TRBD1	NA	TRBV4-1	TRBJ1-2	TGCGCCAGCAGCCTCCGGGACAGAGAAGGAGGCTACACCTTC	CASSLRDREGGYTF
17	TRBD1	NA	TRBV5-6	TRBJ1-2	TGTGCCAGCAGCTTTTACAATTTCGGGACAGGCAACTATGGCTACACCTTC	CASSFYNFGTGNYGYTF
13	NA	NA	TRBV10-3	TRBJ2-5	TGTGCCATCAGAGCGGTAACACAAGAGACCCAGTACTTC	CAIRAVTQETQYF
16	NA	NA	TRBV27	TRBJ2-3	TGTGCCAGCAGTCTTAGGCCGGGACCGAAGACAGATACGCAGTATTTT	CASSLRPGPKTDTQYF
14	NA	NA	TRBV6-5	TRBJ2-2	TGTGCCAGCCTAGCCAGAGGAAGGGGCGGGGAGCTGTTTTTT	CASLARGRGGELFF
13	NA	NA	TRBV7-2	TRBJ1-5	TGTGCCAGCAGCCCCTCTTGGGGCCAGCCCCAGCATTTT	CASSPSWGQPQHF
14	NA	NA	TRBV6-6	TRBJ1-2	TGTGCCAGCAGTCAACAGGGTGATCGGTATGGCTACACCTTC	CASSQQGDRYGYTF
14	TRBD1	NA	TRBV30	TRBJ1-2	TGTGCCTGGGAAGGGACAGGGGGCAGAAGTGGCTACACCTTC	CAWEGTGGRSGYTF
15	TRBD2	NA	TRBV29-1	TRBJ2-7	TGCAGCGTCGCCAGCGGGAGGGCCCCCTTGAACGAGCAGTACTTC	CSVASGRAPLNEQYF
16	NA	NA	TRBV4-2	TRBJ1-1	TGTGCCAGCAGCCAAGATCTAGGGGGAATGAACACTGAAGCTTTCTTT	CASSQDLGGMNTEAFF
17	TRBD2	NA	TRBV9	TRBJ2-2	TGTGCCAGCAGCGAGGGGGGACTAGCGGGAGTTGGCGGGGAGCTGTTTTTT	CASSEGGLAGVGGELFF
15	NA	NA	TRBV5-1	TRBJ1-3	TGCGCCAGCAGCTTGTTGCCGGGGCCTGGAAACACCATATATTTT	CASSLLPGPGNTIYF
12	NA	NA	TRBV4-1	TRBJ2-1	TGCGCCAGCAGCCATAGTGGGAATGAGCAGTTCTTC	CASSHSGNEQFF
14	NA	NA	TRBV7-3	TRBJ2-5	TGTGCCAGCAGCTTAGCCGGAGGGAAAGAGACCCAGTACTTC	CASSLAGGKETQYF
15	TRBD1	NA	TRBV11-2	TRBJ1-5	TGTGCCAGCAGCCCCGGGGACAGGGGCAATCAGCCCCAGCATTTT	CASSPGDRGNQPQHF
15	TRBD1	NA	TRBV7-2	TRBJ1-4	TGTGCCAGCAGCTTGACCGGGACAGGGAGTGAAAAACTGTTTTTT	CASSLTGTGSEKLFF
15	NA	NA	TRBV19	TRBJ1-3	TGTGCCAGTAGTATCGAGGGCCGCTCTGGAAACACCATATATTTT	CASSIEGRSGNTIYF
10	NA	NA	TRBV29-1	TRBJ1-1	TGCAGCGTTGCCAACACTGAAGCTTTCTTT	CSVANTEAFF
14	NA	NA	TRBV28	TRBJ2-1	TGTGCCAGCAGTTTAAAGCCGGACTACAATGAGCAGTTCTTC	CASSLKPDYNEQFF
13	NA	NA	TRBV7-3	TRBJ2-1	TGTGCCAGCAGCTTAATGAATGCTCGGGAGCAGTTCTTC	CASSLMNAREQFF
15	TRBD2	NA	TRBV5-1	TRBJ2-3	TGCGCCAGCAGCGTCGGGACTAGCGGCACAGATACGCAGTATTTT	CASSVGTSGTDTQYF
12	NA	NA	TRBV7-9	TRBJ2-7	TGTGCCAGCAGCCGGACCGACTACGAGCAGTACTTC	CASSRTDYEQYF
14	NA	few	TRBV4-1	TRBJ2-7	TGCGCCAGCAGCCAGCGGAAGCAGCACTACGAGCAGTACTTC	CASSQRKQHYEQYF
13	NA	NA	TRBV7-2	TRBJ2-5	TGTGCCAGCAGTCGACAGGATCAGGAGACCCAGTACTTC	CASSRQDQETQYF
15	NA	NA	TRBV7-9	TRBJ1-2	TGTGCCAGCAGCTTCGGACTTGAAGCTAACTATGGCTACACCTTC	CASSFGLEANYGYTF
14	TRBD2	NA	TRBV5-1	TRBJ2-3	TGCGCCAGCAGCTTGGGACTAATAGCGGGACCGCAGTATTTT	CASSLGLIAGPQYF
13	NA	NA	TRBV5-1	TRBJ1-1	TGCGCCAGCAAAGGACCGATGAACACTGAAGCTTTCTTT	CASKGPMNTEAFF
15	NA	NA	TRBV7-3	TRBJ2-7	TGTGCCAGCAGCTTAAGTGGCGGAGGGACCTACGAGCAGTACTTC	CASSLSGGGTYEQYF
16	TRBD2	NA	TRBV5-6	TRBJ2-3	TGTGCCAGCAGCTGGGGACTAGCGGGGACCACAGATACGCAGTATTTT	CASSWGLAGTTDTQYF
13	NA	NA	TRBV30	TRBJ2-7	TGTGCCTGGAGCCCCGGACAGACCTACGAGCAGTACTTC	CAWSPGQTYEQYF
12	TRBD2	NA	TRBV28	TRBJ2-1	TGTGCCACTACCAGCGGGGGCCATGAGCAGTTCTTC	CATTSGGHEQFF
14	NA	NA	TRBV5-1	TRBJ1-4	TGCGCCAGCAGCTTGATGGGGGATAATGAAAAACTGTTTTTT	CASSLMGDNEKLFF
18	NA	NA	TRBV11-2	TRBJ2-7	TGTGCCAGCAGCCCGATAAATACAAGGGCACGGAGCTCCTACGAGCAGTACTTC	CASSPINTRARSSYEQYF
13	NA	NA	TRBV5-6	TRBJ2-7	TGTGCCAGCCCACGTGGGCAGTCCTACGAGCAGTACTTC	CASPRGQSYEQYF
18	TRBD1	NA	TRBV15	TRBJ2-7	TGTGCCACCAGCAGAGATCGATTAGGTGGGGACAGGGGTTTTGAGCAGTACTTC	CATSRDRLGGDRGFEQYF